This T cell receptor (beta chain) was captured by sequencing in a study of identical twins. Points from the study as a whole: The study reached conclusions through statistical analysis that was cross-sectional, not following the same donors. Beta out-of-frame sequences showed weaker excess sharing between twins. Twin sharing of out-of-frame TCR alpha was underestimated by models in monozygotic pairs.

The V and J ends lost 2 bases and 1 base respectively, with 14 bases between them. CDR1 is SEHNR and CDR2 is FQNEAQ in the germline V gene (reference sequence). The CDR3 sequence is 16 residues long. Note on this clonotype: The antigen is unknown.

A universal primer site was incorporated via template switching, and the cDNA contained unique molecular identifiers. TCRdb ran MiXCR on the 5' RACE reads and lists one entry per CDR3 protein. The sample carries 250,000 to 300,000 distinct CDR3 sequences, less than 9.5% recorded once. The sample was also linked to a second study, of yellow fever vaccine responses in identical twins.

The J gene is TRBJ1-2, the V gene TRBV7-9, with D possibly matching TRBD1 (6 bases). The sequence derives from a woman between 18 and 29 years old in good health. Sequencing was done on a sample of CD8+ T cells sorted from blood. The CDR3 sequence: CASSLLSGTYNYGYTF. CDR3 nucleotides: TGTGCCAGCAGCTTATTGTCCGGGACATATAACTATGGCTACACCTTC.